This T cell receptor (beta chain) was profiled in a study of shared clonotypes between healthy human individuals (dated by TCRdb to about 2020). At the level of the whole study: A few men and two women, aged 18 to 49 years, made up the cohort. For each donor, three plates each were used for CD4 naive and CD4 memory, two plates were used for CD8 naive, and one plate was used for CD8 memory. Blood TCR repertoires of about five healthy adults were deeply sequenced to estimate repertoire size and the extent of clonotype sharing between individuals. Libraries were prepared and TCR repertoires were sequenced by different laboratories using diverse techniques, in order to increase sequencing depth and limit assay-specific biases. Per donor, leukapheresis produced somewhere between about 0.9 and 9.5 billion PBMCs.

Using the deep immunoSEQ assay, TCR CDR3 regions were amplified from genomic DNA by multiplex PCR. Extracted genomic DNA from each cell subset was distributed evenly across all wells of several immunoSEQ 96-well plates, and each plate was treated as a replicate. For sorted subsets, roughly 200 ng of genomic DNA, equivalent to 25,000 to 30,000 T cell genomes, went into each replicate PCR. The purified libraries were quantified using a Qubit 3.0 fluorometer, sized with a Bioanalyzer 2100, and then quantified again using the KAPA Library Quantification kit. A separate single-read 150-cycle Illumina NextSeq 550 flow cell was used to sequence each immunoSEQ 96-well plate. Processing in the source paper ran as follows. Because the immunoSEQ output held only junctional sequences and lacked quality scores, the filtering could not match the filtering applied to full-length reads. To assign V/J genes and CDR3, sequences were annotated against IMGT germline references using PyIR, a Python wrapper for IgBLAST v1.9. Reads were filtered out if the reads had weak V/J assignments (E-value above 1e-6), no CDR3, stop codons, out-of-frame junctions, or ambiguous translated residues. V3J clonotypes were defined as sequences sharing the same inferred V gene, J gene, and CDR3 amino acid sequence. Percentage overlap between repertoires was computed as shared unique clonotypes divided by the size of the smaller repertoire. Repertoire richness was assessed with RTK rarefaction, the Chao1 estimator, and Recon v2.1 estimates of unobserved clonotypes. For all TCRbeta clonotypes obtained by the gDNA method from a few donors, generation probabilities were computed with OLGA. As stored in TCRdb, this immuneACCESS dataset retains in-frame rearrangements with V and J assigned. A fraction of the clones does not appear; measured against another copy, unresolved V genes explain less than half of the discrepancy, and the remainder lacks a known reason. V, J and clone size are taken as reported in that table, and D and trimming were inferred from the DNA itself. Here the sample has about 2 million clones; approximately 94% occur a single time. The ten most abundant clones make up around 1.2% of the sample.

CD8 naive samples were CD45RO-negative cells positively selected for CCR7, giving a CD45RA+CCR7+ population that excluded TemRA cells. Healthy HIV-negative adults with no recently reported acute infections or vaccinations were included as donors. Every donor was a Caucasian adult living in Nashville, Tennessee, USA. After blood collection by leukapheresis, PBMCs were isolated using Ficoll-Histopaque density gradient centrifugation and then cryopreserved in the vapor phase of liquid nitrogen. Analytical flow cytometry was used to check the purity and quantity of each magnetically sorted T cell population. Genomic DNA was isolated from each sorted fraction and quantified by UV absorbance on a Nanodrop 2000c. General conclusions and limits of the study: Roughly 5% of naive CD4, 3% to 3.5% of naive CD8, approximately 2% of memory CD4, and about 0.4% of memory CD8 clonotypes were shared across a few donors. Pairwise subsampling led to the expectation that sequencing depth would affect the degree of clonotype sharing among donors. Naive subsets generally had larger estimated clonotype richness than memory subsets. The genetic and exposure-history diversity represented was limited by the small number of donors. Higher generation probabilities were observed for clonotypes shared by all four sorted-subset donors than for non-shared clonotypes. Sampling was restricted to blood, and TCR repertoires in tissues likely differ from the TCR repertoires found in blood. Incomplete sequencing was indicated by rarefaction of sorted-subset datasets, despite the large sequencing depth.

Of note for this clone: Its cognate antigen has yet to be identified. It has no much larger one-base neighbor in the sample; base qualities were not kept.

Including cysteine and phenylalanine, the CDR3 has 15 amino acids. The sequence is cut down to CDR3 DNA, 45 bases in frame from base 1. Relative to germline, V is missing 5 bases and J is missing 8 bases, with 12 bases of the junction outside any gene match. For CDR1 and CDR2, the germline V gene lists MNHNS and SASEGT. The source is a man aged 18 to 30 in good health. The chain couples TRBV6-1 to TRBJ1-1; the central 9 bases match TRBD1. The sequencing sample was made of naive CD8+ T cells sorted from blood. The sample's cell subset or site label, decoded: CD45RA+CCR7+. The DNA reads TGTGCCAGCAGTTTGGTCCGGACAGGGGTTTTCGAAGCTTTCTTT. The translation is CASSLVRTGVFEAFF.